These T cell receptor beta chains were read from a single sample in a study of shared clonotypes between healthy human individuals. Profiled with immunoSEQ multiplex PCR; TCRdb holds only in-frame clones, not every one. Of about 2.1 million clones listed, about 93% are singletons. The specimen sequenced was naive CD8+ T cells from PBMCs. The source of these receptors is a man between 18 and 35 years old in good health. Some clones in this sample may be carry-over from other donors' samples. CDR3s include the opening cysteine and the closing phenylalanine or tryptophan. A D gene is named only where the DNA matches it firmly. Rows give clone size only sometimes, using once, few, many, or a class for an expanded clone.

>once|TRBV10-2|TRBJ2-7|TRBD1
CASSDMQGAYEQYF
TGCGCCAGCAGTGATATGCAGGGGGCTTACGAGCAGTACTTC
>NA|TRBV5-1|TRBJ1-2|NA
CASSSRPGLVNGYTF
TGCGCCAGCAGCTCGCGGCCAGGTTTAGTGAATGGCTACACCTTC
>NA|TRBV5-6|TRBJ2-7|NA
CASSLGRPLGHPVSYEQYF
TGTGCCAGCAGCTTGGGTCGGCCCCTAGGCCACCCGGTCTCCTACGAGCAGTACTTC
>once|TRBV27|TRBJ2-7|TRBD1
CASSLSTGGAFGEQYF
TGTGCCAGCAGTTTATCGACAGGGGGCGCTTTCGGCGAGCAGTACTTC
>NA|TRBV19|TRBJ2-1|NA
CATQGNEQFF
TGTGCCACCCAGGGAAATGAGCAGTTCTTC
>NA|TRBV2|TRBJ1-1|NA
CASSEPLTDLNTEAFF
TGTGCCAGCAGTGAACCCCTGACGGACTTGAACACTGAAGCTTTCTTT
>NA|TRBV11-1|TRBJ2-7|NA
CASSFSSGGAYEQYF
TGTGCCAGCAGCTTTAGTTCCGGAGGGGCCTACGAGCAGTACTTC
>NA|TRBV9|TRBJ2-7|TRBD2
CASSPGLAGAYEQYF
TGTGCCAGCAGCCCGGGGTTAGCGGGGGCCTACGAGCAGTACTTC
>NA|TRBV27|TRBJ2-2|NA
CASSLGTGNTGELFF
TGTGCCAGCAGTTTAGGGACTGGGAACACCGGGGAGCTGTTTTTT
>NA|TRBV7-3|TRBJ2-3|NA
CASSLRQGTTDTQYF
TGTGCCAGCAGCTTACGGCAGGGAACCACAGATACGCAGTATTTT
>NA|TRBV28|TRBJ1-4|NA
CASSFWADRNEKLFF
TGTGCCAGCAGTTTTTGGGCGGACCGCAATGAAAAACTGTTTTTT
>NA|TRBV28|TRBJ1-1|NA
CASSLPGGGTEAFF
TGTGCCAGCAGTTTACCGGGAGGGGGGACTGAAGCTTTCTTT
>NA|TRBV6-4|TRBJ1-1|NA
CASSPRGTPNTEAFF
TGTGCCAGCAGCCCGCGAGGGACACCGAACACTGAAGCTTTCTTT
>once|TRBV6-1|TRBJ2-5|TRBD1
CASSEGGTGLQETQYF
TGTGCCAGCAGTGAAGGCGGGACAGGACTACAAGAGACCCAGTACTTC
>NA|TRBV5-1|TRBJ1-1|NA
CASSFRLNTEAFF
TGCGCCAGCAGCTTTCGACTGAACACTGAAGCTTTCTTT
>few|TRBV7-9|TRBJ1-1|NA
CASSLVWRSEAFF
TGTGCCAGCAGCTTAGTTTGGAGATCTGAAGCTTTCTTT
>NA|TRBV9|TRBJ1-1|TRBD1
CASSADQGASAEAFF
TGTGCCAGCAGCGCGGACCAGGGGGCTTCGGCTGAAGCTTTCTTT
>NA|TRBV6-5|TRBJ2-7|TRBD1
CASSYSGQGMDEQYF
TGTGCCAGCAGTTACTCGGGACAGGGTATGGACGAGCAGTACTTC
>NA|TRBV9|TRBJ2-3|TRBD2
CASSDRLAGGPGGTDTQYF
TGTGCCAGCAGCGACCGACTAGCGGGAGGGCCGGGGGGCACAGATACGCAGTATTTT
>NA|TRBV5-6|TRBJ2-7|NA
CASSREAGYEQYF
TGTGCCAGCAGCCGAGAGGCCGGGTACGAGCAGTACTTC
>NA|TRBV15|TRBJ2-3|TRBD1
CATSSQTGADTQYF
TGTGCCACCAGCAGTCAGACAGGGGCAGATACGCAGTATTTT
>NA|TRBV27|TRBJ1-3|TRBD1
CASSLNRGFGNTIYF
TGTGCCAGCAGTTTAAACAGGGGCTTTGGAAACACCATATATTTT
>once|TRBV7-3|TRBJ1-2|TRBD1
CASSLTRGQGMGDGYTF
TGTGCCAGCAGCTTAACTAGGGGACAGGGAATGGGCGATGGCTACACCTTC
>NA|TRBV19|TRBJ1-1|NA
CASNLRAANTEAFF
TGTGCCAGTAATCTCAGGGCCGCGAACACTGAAGCTTTCTTT
>NA|TRBV6-5|TRBJ2-7|TRBD2
CASSYTSESYEQYF
TGTGCCAGCAGTTATACTAGCGAGTCCTACGAGCAGTACTTC
>NA|TRBV7-8|TRBJ2-7|TRBD1
CASSLGTGFYYEQYF
TGTGCCAGCAGCTTAGGGACAGGGTTTTATTACGAGCAGTACTTC
>NA|TRBV27|TRBJ2-1|TRBD2
CASSLIPLAASYNEQFF
TGTGCCAGCAGCTTGATTCCCCTAGCGGCCTCCTACAATGAGCAGTTCTTC
>NA|TRBV2|TRBJ1-6|TRBD1
CASSDEVGGQGADPPLHF
TGTGCCAGCAGTGATGAGGTTGGAGGACAGGGGGCCGATCCACCCCTCCACTTT
>NA|TRBV5-8|TRBJ2-7|NA
CASSLTEPSDEQYF
TGTGCCAGCAGCTTGACAGAGCCTTCTGACGAGCAGTACTTC
>once|TRBV29-1|TRBJ2-1|NA
CSVEGLQSSYNEQFF
TGCAGCGTTGAAGGGTTACAAAGCTCCTACAATGAGCAGTTCTTC
>NA|TRBV7-9|TRBJ2-2|NA
CASSLAPGGADTGELFF
TGTGCCAGCAGCTTAGCGCCCGGGGGCGCGGACACCGGGGAGCTGTTTTTT
>NA|TRBV14|TRBJ2-1|NA
CASSRKGGTYNEQFF
TGTGCCAGCAGCCGGAAAGGGGGGACCTACAATGAGCAGTTCTTC
>NA|TRBV28|TRBJ2-7|NA
CASKPAYLLEQYF
TGTGCCAGCAAACCCGCCTACCTACTCGAGCAGTACTTC
>NA|TRBV7-8|TRBJ1-2|NA
CASSLGLGVGGYTF
TGTGCCAGCAGCTTAGGGTTGGGGGTAGGCGGCTACACCTTC
>NA|TRBV28|TRBJ1-5|TRBD1
CASSLNPGTGGQPQHF
TGTGCCAGCAGTTTAAACCCCGGGACAGGGGGCCAGCCCCAGCATTTT
>NA|TRBV4-2|TRBJ2-3|NA
CASSQEEAFTDTQYF
TGTGCCAGCAGCCAAGAGGAGGCCTTCACAGATACGCAGTATTTT
>NA|TRBV25-1|TRBJ2-1|NA
CASSDPQGSPDEQFF
TGTGCCAGCAGTGACCCTCAGGGGTCCCCTGATGAGCAGTTCTTC
>NA|TRBV5-6|TRBJ2-7|NA
CASSFWVTFREQYF
TGTGCCAGCAGCTTTTGGGTTACATTTCGGGAGCAGTACTTC
>NA|TRBV9|TRBJ2-1|NA
CASSVVANYNEQFF
TGTGCCAGCAGCGTAGTGGCGAACTACAATGAGCAGTTCTTC
>NA|TRBV6-6|TRBJ1-3|NA
CASSYSPGPPGNTIYF
TGTGCCAGCAGTTACTCTCCAGGGCCACCGGGAAACACCATATATTTT
>few|TRBV27|TRBJ1-5|TRBD1
CASSSTGAGQPQHF
TGTGCCAGCAGCTCGACAGGGGCGGGTCAGCCCCAGCATTTT
>NA|TRBV27|TRBJ1-2|NA
CASSHGRVNYGYTF
TGTGCCAGCAGCCACGGACGGGTAAACTATGGCTACACCTTC
>NA|TRBV4-1|TRBJ2-7|NA
CASSQDSRGGYEQYF
TGCGCCAGCAGCCAAGACAGCCGGGGAGGCTACGAGCAGTACTTC
>few|TRBV6-5|TRBJ2-2|NA
CASTNTGELFF
TGTGCCAGCACCAACACCGGGGAGCTGTTTTTT
>NA|TRBV10-1|TRBJ2-1|NA
CASSARAQSSYNEQFF
TGCGCCAGCAGTGCGAGGGCTCAAAGCTCCTACAATGAGCAGTTCTTC
>NA|TRBV18|TRBJ2-5|NA
CASSPLEGETQYF
TGTGCCAGCTCACCCTTAGAGGGGGAGACCCAGTACTTC
>NA|TRBV2|TRBJ1-1|NA
CASSGGDGVNTEAFF
TGTGCCAGCAGTGGGGGGGACGGTGTGAACACTGAAGCTTTCTTT
>NA|TRBV27|TRBJ2-1|NA
CASSSLLRYEQFF
TGTGCCAGCAGTTCCCTCCTGCGGTATGAGCAGTTCTTC
>NA|TRBV25-1|TRBJ2-5|NA
CASSEWGSTETQYF
TGTGCCAGCAGTGAATGGGGTAGCACGGAGACCCAGTACTTC
>NA|TRBV5-6|TRBJ2-3|NA
CASSSNWGLTTDTQYF
TGTGCCAGCAGCTCTAATTGGGGACTCACCACAGATACGCAGTATTTT